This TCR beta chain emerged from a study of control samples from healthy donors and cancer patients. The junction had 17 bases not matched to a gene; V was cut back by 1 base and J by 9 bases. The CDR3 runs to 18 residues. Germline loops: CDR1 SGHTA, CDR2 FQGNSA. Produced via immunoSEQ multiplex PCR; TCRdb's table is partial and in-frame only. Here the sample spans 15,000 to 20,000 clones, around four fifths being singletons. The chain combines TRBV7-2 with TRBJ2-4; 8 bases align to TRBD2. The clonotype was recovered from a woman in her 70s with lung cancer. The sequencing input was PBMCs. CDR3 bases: TGTGCCAGCAGCTTAGAGCGTTGGACACCGAGCCGGGGGGGCATTCAGTACTTC. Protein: CASSLERWTPSRGGIQYF.